The 17 T cell receptor beta chains given below trace back to one sample, sequenced in a study of cytomegalovirus exposure and HLA in healthy donors. Vbeta (60) and Jbeta (13) primers were used in the PCR. Assay: immunoSEQ multiplex PCR; the TCRdb copy retains only in-frame clones and omits some. Of about 150,000 clones listed, about 80% are singletons. Sequencing was performed on PBMCs. These receptors all come from a man between 18 and 35 years old in good health and CMV-seronegative.

The chain recombines TRBV5-4 with TRBJ2-7; perhaps TRBD1 as D (6 bases). In germline, CDR1 is SGHNT, CDR2 YYREEE (reference sequence). Trimming removed 4 bases at V and 3 bases at J, with 14 bases between. This CDR3 spans 14 amino acids. The CDR3 nucleotides read TGTGCCAGCAGCCCCGACCAGGACAGCTACGAGCAGTACTTC. It encodes CASSPDQDSYEQYF. Combining the CDR3 with reference TRBV5-4 and TRBJ2-7 gives the whole variable domain ETGVTQSPTHLIKTRGQQVTLRCSSQSGHNTVSWYQQALGQGPQFIFQYYREEENGRGNFPPRFSGLQFPNYSSELNVNALELDDSALYLCASSPDQDSYEQYFGPGTRLTVT.

The chain uses TRBV19 and TRBJ1-1, with 9 bases matching TRBD1. The CDR3 loop spans 15 amino acids. V shed 3 bases and J 5 bases; nucleotides not matched to a gene: 7. Germline V CDR1 and CDR2: LNHDA, SQIVND (reference sequence). This CDR3 is CASSMGDRVRTEAFF. Here the CDR3 DNA reads TGTGCCAGTAGTATGGGGGACAGGGTGAGGACTGAAGCTTTCTTT.

V usage is TRBV9 and J usage is TRBJ2-7; D may be TRBD2 (6 bases). Germline CDR1 SGDLS, CDR2 YYNGEE. This CDR3 has 13 residues. V was pared by 3 bases and J by 0 bases, with 7 bases between. The CDR3 nucleotides are TGTGCCAGCAGCGGGGACTTCTCCTACGAGCAGTACTTC. Translation: CASSGDFSYEQYF.

This rearrangement joins TRBV7-8 to TRBJ2-7, with TRBD2 matching 8 bases. Germline V gene lookup returns CDR1 SGHVS and CDR2 FQNEAQ. The CDR3 has 16 amino acids. The junction had 11 bases not matched to a gene; V was cut back by 3 bases and J by 4 bases. The DNA of the CDR3 is TGTGCCAGCAGCTTCGGTCTACGGGAGGGCCGGTACGAGCAGTACTTC. Translated, it gives CASSFGLREGRYEQYF.

V is TRBV19 and J is TRBJ2-1; tentatively, D is TRBD2 (6 bases). V dropped 3 bases and J dropped 6 bases, with 6 bases sitting between them. The germline gives CDR1 LNHDA, CDR2 SQIVND (reference sequence). There are 12 residues in the CDR3. The CDR3 here is CASSMGGNEQFF. The CDR3, as DNA: TGTGCCAGTAGTATGGGGGGCAATGAGCAGTTCTTC.

This clone was seen only once. The gene calls are TRBV2 and TRBJ2-7; a possible D gene is TRBD2 (5 bases). CDR1 is SNHLY, CDR2 FYNNEI, per germline. V was cut by 8 bases and J by 1 base, with 9 bases left in between. The CDR3 loop spans 12 amino acids. The CDR3 spells CASGRVSYEQYF. For the CDR3, the DNA is TGTGCCAGCGGGCGGGTTTCCTACGAGCAGTACTTC.

The chain joins TRBV28 to TRBJ1-1; TRBD1 is a possible D gene (5 bases). Germline V gives CDR1 MDHEN, CDR2 SYDVKM. This CDR3 is built from 15 residues. The ends were cut back, 3 bases at V and 5 bases at J, with 16 bases in the middle. The CDR3: CASSLMAGSVTEAFF. CDR3 DNA: TGTGCCAGCAGTTTGATGGCAGGGTCGGTTACTGAAGCTTTCTTT.

V and J are TRBV4-2 and TRBJ2-3, with 9 bases lining up with TRBD2. This CDR3 is 17 amino acids long. V lost 6 bases and J lost 6; bases outside the gene matches: 16. CDR1 and CDR2 from the germline V gene are LGHNA and YNFKEQ. DNA of the CDR3: TGTGCCAGCAGACCCCTTTCGGGGCGGGAGGGCCCGGATACGCAGTATTTT. It specifies CASRPLSGREGPDTQYF.

CDR3 DNA: TGCGCCAGCAGCCCGACAAGCGGGAGTTCCTACGAGCAGTACTTC. Residues: CASSPTSGSSYEQYF. The chain has TRBV4-3 and TRBJ2-7; 8 bases agree with TRBD2. V was clipped by 4 bases and J by 1 base; unmatched bases: 6. CDR3 length: 15 residues. Germline CDR1 and CDR2: LGHNA and YSLEER.

This sequence joins TRBV2 and TRBJ1-3; 9 nucleotides match TRBD1. CDR1 is SNHLY and CDR2 is FYNNEI in the germline V gene. With V trimmed by 4 bases and J by 9 bases, 1 base remained unmatched. The CDR3 is 12 residues long. CDR3 coding DNA: TGTGCCAGCAGTGGACAGGGGGGCACCATATATTTT. Residues: CASSGQGGTIYF. The full variable domain, completed using reference TRBV2 and TRBJ1-3, is EPEVTQTPSHQVTQMGQEVILRCVPISNHLYFYWYRQILGQKVEFLVSFYNNEISEKSEIFDDQFSVERPDGSNFTLKIRSTKLEDSAMYFCASSGQGGTIYFGEGSWLTVV.

The chain couples TRBV28 to TRBJ2-1; possible D gene TRBD2, 6 bases. Per the germline V gene, CDR1 is MDHEN and CDR2 is SYDVKM. V was pared by 6 bases and J by 8 bases, with 20 bases between. This CDR3 region has 15 residues. The CDR3 protein is CASSPGGAAGDEQFF. In DNA, the CDR3 is TGTGCCAGCAGCCCCGGGGGAGCGGCTGGAGATGAGCAGTTCTTC. Full variable domain (remainder filled in from reference TRBV28 and TRBJ2-1): DVKVTQSSRYLVKRTGEKVFLECVQDMDHENMFWYRQDPGLGLRLIYFSYDVKMKEKGDIPEGYSVSREKKERFSLILESASTNQTSMYLCASSPGGAAGDEQFFGPGTRLTVL.

The chain is built from TRBV7-9 and TRBJ2-1; D unresolved. Germline V gene lookup returns CDR1 SEHNR and CDR2 FQNEAQ (reference sequence). This CDR3 comprises 13 residues. The germline V and J ends were trimmed by 0 bases and 6 bases, with 6 bases remaining between them. The CDR3 loop is CASSLAGSNEQFF. The CDR3 DNA reads as TGTGCCAGCAGCTTAGCGGGCAGCAATGAGCAGTTCTTC.

The J gene is TRBJ1-1, the V gene TRBV19, with D uncertain. V was cut by 3 bases and J by 1 base, with 6 bases left in between. Germline V gene data show CDR1 as LNHDA and CDR2 as SQIVND (reference sequence). The CDR3 length is 13 residues. The CDR3 sequence: CASSIYWNTEAFF. The CDR3 nucleotides read TGTGCCAGTAGTATTTACTGGAACACTGAAGCTTTCTTT.

The chain employs TRBV7-9 and TRBJ2-1; TRBD2 aligns across 8 bases. CDR1 and CDR2 from the germline V gene are SEHNR and FQNEAQ (reference sequence). With V trimmed by 3 bases and J by 10 bases, 2 bases remained unmatched. The CDR3 is 12 residues long. In DNA form, the CDR3 reads TGTGCCAGCAGCTTGTCGGGGGGGGAGCAGTTCTTC. Translation: CASSLSGGEQFF.

The chain couples TRBV6-1 to TRBJ2-2; a weak D match, TRBD1 (5 bases). Trimming cost V 7 bases and J 4 bases, with 13 bases left between them. This CDR3 contains 14 residues. Germline V CDR1 and CDR2: MNHNS, SASEGT. The chain's CDR3 is CASTQGVGTGELFF. In nucleotides, the CDR3 is TGTGCCAGCACCCAAGGGGTGGGCACCGGGGAGCTGTTTTTT.

The rearrangement joins TRBV12-5 to TRBJ2-1; maybe TRBD2 (5 bases). The ends were cut back, 7 bases at V and 4 bases at J, with 14 bases in the middle. Germline values: CDR1 LGHNT, CDR2 FRNRAP. CDR3 length: 14 residues. The CDR3 is CASASTRTYNEQFF. The CDR3, as DNA: TGTGCTAGTGCCTCAACAAGGACTTACAATGAGCAGTTCTTC.

This rearrangement joins TRBV13 to TRBJ2-2, with TRBD2 identical over 13 bases. V was clipped by 1 base and J by 0 bases; unmatched bases: 11. Germline CDR1 reads PRHDT; CDR2 reads FYEKMQ (reference sequence). The CDR3 contains 21 residues. For the CDR3, the DNA is TGTGCCAGCAGCTTAGAGGGGACTAGCGGGGCCCACTTTTCGAACACCGGGGAGCTGTTTTTT. Translation: CASSLEGTSGAHFSNTGELFF.